A selection of T cell receptor beta chains follows, all from one sample in a study of graft-versus-host responses after intestinal transplantation. Measured with immunoSEQ multiplex PCR; TCRdb has only the in-frame clones, and not every one. Here the sample spans about 88,000 clones, about 90% being singletons. These receptors lack a known antigen. Material: unstimulated CD4+ T cells sorted from spleen or lymph node cells, obtained before intestinal transplant. These receptor sequences come from a human donor who received an intestinal transplant. The CDR3 runs from the conserved cysteine through the conserved F or W. D genes are given only for firm matches. Clone size, where shown, is once, few, many, or a class for clones that have expanded.

D	V	J	size	CDR3	DNA
TRBD2	TRBV7-2	TRBJ2-7	.	CASSRLAGPYEQYF	TGTGCCAGCAGCCGACTAGCGGGGCCCTACGAGCAGTACTTC
TRBD1	TRBV6-1	TRBJ1-1	.	CASSEARTGKSEAFF	TGTGCCAGCAGTGAAGCGAGGACAGGGAAATCTGAAGCTTTCTTT
.	TRBV18	TRBJ1-2	.	CASSPTSDGDFYGYTF	TGTGCCAGCTCACCGACTTCGGACGGGGATTTCTATGGCTACACCTTC
TRBD2	TRBV6-6	TRBJ2-3	.	CASSYRRGGDTQYF	TGTGCCAGCAGTTACAGGCGGGGGGGGGATACGCAGTATTTT
.	TRBV5-1	TRBJ1-6	.	CASSREVRGGPDSPLHF	TGCGCCAGCAGCCGCGAGGTCAGGGGTGGACCTGATTCACCCCTCCACTTT
.	TRBV6-5	TRBJ2-2	.	CASSYSSGTFTGELFF	TGTGCCAGCAGTTACTCCTCAGGAACGTTTACCGGGGAGCTGTTTTTT
.	TRBV7-9	TRBJ2-2	.	CASSKRQNTGELFF	TGTGCCAGCAGCAAACGACAGAACACCGGGGAGCTGTTTTTT
TRBD2	TRBV11-2	TRBJ2-7	.	CASSLDSGGGGLSYEQYF	TGTGCCAGCAGCTTAGATTCGGGGGGTGGGGGGTTGAGCTACGAGCAGTACTTC
TRBD1	TRBV2	TRBJ1-3	.	CAKTGQGNTIYF	TGTGCCAAGACAGGGCAGGGAAACACCATATATTTT
TRBD2	TRBV10-2	TRBJ2-2	few	CATGLAGANTGELFF	TGCGCCACCGGACTAGCGGGGGCGAACACCGGGGAGCTGTTTTTT
TRBD1	TRBV5-6	TRBJ1-1	.	CASSSPTGMRTEAFF	TGTGCCAGCAGCTCCCCGACAGGGATGAGGACTGAAGCTTTCTTT
.	TRBV29-1	TRBJ2-3	.	CSAHGRYTDTQYF	TGCAGCGCCCATGGGAGGTACACAGATACGCAGTATTTT
TRBD1	TRBV18	TRBJ1-2	once	CASSPWDRTGYGYTF	TGTGCCAGCTCACCCTGGGACAGGACCGGCTATGGCTACACCTTC
TRBD1	TRBV27	TRBJ1-6	few	CASTLGQVPNSPLHF	TGTGCCAGCACCCTCGGACAGGTGCCTAATTCACCCCTCCACTTT
.	TRBV10-3	TRBJ2-3	.	CAIGTSGDTQYF	TGTGCCATCGGAACAAGCGGGGATACGCAGTATTTT
.	TRBV7-9	TRBJ1-6	.	CASSLWEEASPLHF	TGTGCCAGCAGCTTGTGGGAGGAGGCTTCACCCCTCCACTTT
.	TRBV19	TRBJ1-2	.	CASIKRAGVNYGYTF	TGTGCCAGTATCAAACGGGCAGGGGTTAACTATGGCTACACCTTC
TRBD1	TRBV9	TRBJ2-3	.	CASSVGTGLTDTQYF	TGTGCCAGCAGCGTAGGGACAGGGCTCACAGATACGCAGTATTTT
.	TRBV4-1	TRBJ2-1	few	CASSQGLTSSTYNEQFF	TGCGCCAGCAGCCAAGGCCTTACTTCGTCAACCTACAATGAGCAGTTCTTC
.	TRBV2	TRBJ1-1	.	CASSPYSEAFF	TGTGCCAGCAGTCCCTACAGTGAAGCTTTCTTT
TRBD1	TRBV5-6	TRBJ2-7	.	CASSAPQGENSYEQYF	TGTGCCAGCAGTGCGCCCCAGGGGGAAAACTCCTACGAGCAGTACTTC
TRBD2	TRBV9	TRBJ2-1	.	CASSAGRTSGAPGDEQFF	TGTGCCAGCAGCGCCGGACGGACTAGCGGGGCCCCCGGGGATGAGCAGTTCTTC
.	TRBV6-5	TRBJ2-3	.	CASSYSGSGGRNTQYF	TGTGCCAGCAGTTACTCGGGTTCGGGGGGCCGAAATACGCAGTATTTT
TRBD1	TRBV27	TRBJ2-2	.	CASSPWTGTNTGELFF	TGTGCCAGCAGTCCCTGGACAGGGACCAACACCGGGGAGCTGTTTTTT
TRBD1	TRBV2	TRBJ1-1	.	CASIRDRMNTEAFF	TGTGCCAGCATCAGGGACAGGATGAACACTGAAGCTTTCTTT
.	TRBV15	TRBJ1-1	.	CATSRDTLNTEAFF	TGTGCCACCAGCAGGGACACCTTGAACACTGAAGCTTTCTTT
TRBD2	TRBV2	TRBJ2-7	.	CASTKAGRQTAYEQYF	TGTGCCAGCACCAAAGCGGGACGGCAGACAGCCTACGAGCAGTACTTC
.	TRBV5-6	TRBJ1-2	few	CASSLDRAYGYTF	TGTGCCAGCAGCTTGGACAGGGCCTATGGCTACACCTTC
.	TRBV7-2	TRBJ2-7	.	CASSPQVAYEQYF	TGTGCCAGCAGCCCCCAGGTCGCCTACGAGCAGTACTTC
TRBD1	TRBV11-2	TRBJ1-5	.	CASSTETGGNQPQHF	TGTGCCAGCAGCACCGAAACAGGGGGCAATCAGCCCCAGCATTTT
.	TRBV7-9	TRBJ1-3	.	CASSSPSGNTIYF	TGTGCCAGCAGCTCCCCATCTGGAAACACCATATATTTT
.	TRBV2	TRBJ1-2	.	CASSASTAPDGYTF	TGTGCCAGCAGTGCATCGACAGCTCCAGATGGCTACACCTTC
.	TRBV11-3	TRBJ2-3	.	CASSVGTSTDTQYF	TGTGCCAGCAGCGTTGGGACTAGCACAGATACGCAGTATTTT
TRBD1	TRBV5-1	TRBJ1-2	.	CASSLSEQGAYGYTF	TGCGCCAGCAGCTTGAGCGAACAGGGGGCCTATGGCTACACCTTC
.	TRBV7-2	TRBJ1-2	.	CASSLFGTADNGYTF	TGTGCCAGCAGCTTGTTCGGGACTGCCGATAATGGCTACACCTTC
TRBD1	TRBV19	TRBJ2-7	.	CASSAGTDDYEQYF	TGTGCCAGTAGTGCCGGGACAGATGACTACGAGCAGTACTTC